Presented here are 9 T cell receptor beta chains from one specimen sequenced in a study of blood T cells in healthy people across ages. The use of a sample-barcoded 5' primer and a J-beta primer mix characterized a second PCR of about 7 to 12 cycles. Each CDR3 protein is one row after TCRdb ran MiXCR on the 5' RACE reads. The data hold 790,000 or so distinct CDR3 sequences, with around 50% observed a single time. The sequenced sample consisted of blood. The receptors derive from an older man in good health.

V usage is TRBV5-1 and J usage is TRBJ2-5, with 8 bases fitting TRBD2. The CDR3 spans 18 residues. V trimming: 0 bases; J trimming: 11 bases; junction bases outside the gene matches: 21. Per the germline V gene, CDR1 is SGHRS and CDR2 is YFSETQ. This CDR3 is CASSLALKAGTRGDEQYF. In nucleotides, the CDR3 is TGCGCCAGCAGCTTGGCCCTCAAGGCGGGGACTAGAGGAGATGAGCAGTACTTC. The full variable domain, its missing parts supplied by reference TRBV5-1 and TRBJ2-5, is KAGVTQTPRYLIKTRGQQVTLSCSPISGHRSVSWYQQTPGQGLQFLFEYFSETQRNKGNFPGRFSGRQFSNSRSEMNVSTLELGDSALYLCASSLALKAGTRGDEQYFGPGTRLLVL.

The V and J genes are TRBV18 and TRBJ2-3; D might be TRBD2 (5 bases). V lost 1 base, J lost 0 bases, and 14 bases lay in between. Germline CDR1 KGHSH, CDR2 LQKENI. The CDR3 is made up of 17 amino acids. As DNA, the CDR3 is TGTGCCAGCTCACCACTCCAGCGGCTTACTAGCACAGATACGCAGTATTTT. It is translated as CASSPLQRLTSTDTQYF.

The gene calls are TRBV6-5 and TRBJ1-4; D remains unclear. The length of the CDR3 is 16 residues. Trimming took off 0 bases at V and 8 bases at J, with 16 bases between the two ends. Germline CDR1 reads MNHEY; CDR2 reads SVGAGI. CDR3 sequence reads: CASSYSMAGSREKLFF. The CDR3 nucleotides read TGTGCCAGCAGTTACTCGATGGCTGGGAGTCGGGAAAAACTGTTTTTT.

This clonotype turned up a few times. The rearrangement joins TRBV6-2 or TRBV6-3 to TRBJ2-1; 11 nucleotides align to TRBD2. Germline assignment: CDR1 MNHEY and CDR2 SVGEGT. V lost 11 bases and J lost 4; bases outside the gene matches: 4. The CDR3 is 13 residues long. The CDR3 DNA follows: TGTGCCTGCACTAGCGGGAGTTACAATGAGCAGTTCTTC. It translates to CACTSGSYNEQFF.

The V call is TRBV12-3 or TRBV12-4, the J call TRBJ2-5; a weak D match, TRBD2 (5 bases). The V end was cut by 6 bases, the J end by 2 bases, with 10 bases between. This CDR3 is built from 13 residues. The CDR3 sequence is CASSSSGQETQYF. The CDR3 bases are TGTGCCAGCAGCTCCTCGGGGCAAGAGACCCAGTACTTC.

The rearrangement joins TRBV12-3 or TRBV12-4 to TRBJ2-3; TRBD2 might be the D (6 bases). Deletions cut 7 bases from V and 8 bases from J, with 13 bases between. CDR3 length: 12 amino acids. The CDR3 DNA reads TGTGCCAGCACCAGCGGGCACGGTACGCAGTATTTT. This sequence encodes CASTSGHGTQYF.

This clonotype showed up many times. A read error may be the cause here, since a much bigger clone is one base away. The V gene is TRBV13, the J gene TRBJ2-1; D is unclear. The ends were cut back, 4 bases at V and 6 bases at J, with 10 bases in the middle. The CDR3 is made up of 13 amino acids. The V gene's germline CDR1 is PRHDT and CDR2 FYEKMQ (reference sequence). CDR3 amino acids: CASSWADPNEQFF. Written as DNA, the CDR3 is TGTGCCAGCAGCTGGGCGGACCCCAATGAGCAGTTCTTC.

The chain uses TRBV20-1 and TRBJ2-3; D might be TRBD1 (5 bases). The germline V and J ends were trimmed by 5 bases and 3 bases, with 6 bases remaining between them. The CDR3 sequence is 11 residues long. In germline, CDR1 is DFQATT, CDR2 SNEGSKA (reference sequence). CDR3 sequence reads: CSADSTDTQYF. The CDR3 nucleotides read TGCAGTGCTGACAGTACAGATACGCAGTATTTT.

Ten or more counts support this clonotype. This chain joins TRBV4-3 and TRBJ2-7; 8 bases map to TRBD1. CDR3 length: 15 residues. The ends lost 0 bases at V and 3 bases at J; junction bases unmatched: 4. Germline CDR1 reads LGHNA; CDR2 reads YSLEER. In nucleotides, the CDR3 is TGCGCCAGCAGCCAAGATGGGGACAGGCTCTACGAGCAGTACTTC. This codes for CASSQDGDRLYEQYF.